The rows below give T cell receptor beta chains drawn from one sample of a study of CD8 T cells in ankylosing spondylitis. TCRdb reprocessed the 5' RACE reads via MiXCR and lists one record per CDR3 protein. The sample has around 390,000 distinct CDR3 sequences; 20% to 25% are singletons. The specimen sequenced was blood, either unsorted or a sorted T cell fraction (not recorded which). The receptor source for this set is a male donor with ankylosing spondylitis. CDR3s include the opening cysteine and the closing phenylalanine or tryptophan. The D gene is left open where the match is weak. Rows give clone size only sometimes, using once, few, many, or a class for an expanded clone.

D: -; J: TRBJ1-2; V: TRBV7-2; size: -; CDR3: CASSLAATKGANYGYTF; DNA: TGTGCCAGCAGCTTAGCGGCCACGAAGGGGGCTAACTATGGCTACACCTTC
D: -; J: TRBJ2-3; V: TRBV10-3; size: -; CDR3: CAIRPRAADTQYF; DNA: TGTGCCATCAGGCCCAGGGCGGCAGATACGCAGTATTTT
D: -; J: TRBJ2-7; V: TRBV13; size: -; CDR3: CASSSGETYEQYF; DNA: TGTGCCAGCAGCTCCGGCGAGACCTACGAGCAGTACTTC
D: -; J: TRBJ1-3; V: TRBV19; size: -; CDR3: CASSGAGDSGNTIYF; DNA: TGTGCCAGTAGTGGGGCAGGCGACTCTGGAAACACCATATATTTT
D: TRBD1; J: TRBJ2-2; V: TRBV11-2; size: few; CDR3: CASSRLGQAVTGELFF; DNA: TGTGCCAGCAGCCGCCTCGGACAGGCGGTTACCGGGGAGCTGTTTTTT
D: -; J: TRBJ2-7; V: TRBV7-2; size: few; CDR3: CASSFTSPTYEQYF; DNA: TGTGCCAGCAGCTTCACTAGTCCAACCTACGAGCAGTACTTC
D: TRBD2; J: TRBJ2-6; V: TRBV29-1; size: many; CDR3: CSAGLAGAGANVLTF; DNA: TGCAGCGCCGGACTAGCGGGAGCTGGGGCCAACGTCCTGACTTTC
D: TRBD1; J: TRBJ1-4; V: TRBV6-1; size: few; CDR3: CASSRTGWEKLFF; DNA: TGTGCCAGCAGCCGGACAGGGTGGGAAAAACTGTTTTTT
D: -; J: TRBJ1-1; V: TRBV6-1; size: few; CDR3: CASRVDRNTEAFF; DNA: TGTGCCAGCAGGGTGGACAGGAACACTGAAGCTTTCTTT
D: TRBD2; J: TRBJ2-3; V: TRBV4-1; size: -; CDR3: CASSQSERGSTDTQYF; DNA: TGCGCCAGCAGCCAATCCGAGCGGGGGTCCACAGATACGCAGTATTTT
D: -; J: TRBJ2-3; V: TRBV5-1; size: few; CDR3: CASSLVVTDTQYF; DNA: TGCGCCAGCAGCTTGGTAGTAACAGATACGCAGTATTTT
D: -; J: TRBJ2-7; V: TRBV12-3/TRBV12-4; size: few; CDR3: CASRRGGPLYEQYF; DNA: TGTGCCAGCAGAAGAGGAGGGCCCCTTTACGAGCAGTACTTC
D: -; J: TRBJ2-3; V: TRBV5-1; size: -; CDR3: CASKKGGGTDTQYF; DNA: TGCGCCAGCAAGAAGGGTGGGGGGACAGATACGCAGTATTTT
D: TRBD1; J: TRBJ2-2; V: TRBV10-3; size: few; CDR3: CAIERTGDPGELFF; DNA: TGTGCCATCGAAAGGACAGGGGACCCCGGGGAGCTGTTTTTT
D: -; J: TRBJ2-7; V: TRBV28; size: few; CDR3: CASTETRVPYEQYF; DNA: TGTGCCAGTACCGAGACTAGAGTTCCCTACGAGCAGTACTTC
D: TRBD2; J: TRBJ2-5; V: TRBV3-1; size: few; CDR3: CASSQFSGAQETQYF; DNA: TGTGCCAGCAGCCAATTTAGCGGGGCCCAAGAGACCCAGTACTTC
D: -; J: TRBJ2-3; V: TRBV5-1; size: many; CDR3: CASSLVSTDTQYF; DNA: TGCGCCAGCAGCTTGGTTAGCACAGATACGCAGTATTTT
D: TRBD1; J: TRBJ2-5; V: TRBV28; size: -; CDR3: CASRSGGWTETQYF; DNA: TGTGCCAGCAGATCAGGGGGCTGGACAGAGACCCAGTACTTC
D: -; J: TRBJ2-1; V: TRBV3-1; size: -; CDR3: CASSQGNSHEQFF; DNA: TGTGCCAGCAGCCAAGGGAATAGCCATGAGCAGTTCTTC
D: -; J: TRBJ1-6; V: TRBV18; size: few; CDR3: CASSLPGSPLHF; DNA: TGTGCCAGCTCACTCCCCGGTTCACCCCTCCACTTT
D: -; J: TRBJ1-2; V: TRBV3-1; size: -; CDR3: CASSSLRMDGYTF; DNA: TGTGCCAGCAGCTCACTCCGGATGGATGGCTACACCTTC
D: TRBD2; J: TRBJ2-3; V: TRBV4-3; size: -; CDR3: CASSQGLAGEGADTQYF; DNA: TGCGCCAGCAGCCAAGGACTAGCGGGAGAAGGTGCAGATACGCAGTATTTT
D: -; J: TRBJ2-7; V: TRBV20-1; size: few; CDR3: CSALGGYEQYF; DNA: TGCAGTGCCCTAGGCGGCTACGAGCAGTACTTC
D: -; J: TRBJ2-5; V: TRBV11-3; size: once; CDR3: CASSELSRGWETQYF; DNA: TGTGCCAGCAGCGAACTTTCCAGGGGCTGGGAGACCCAGTACTTC